The rows below give T cell receptor beta chains drawn from one sample of a study of T-cell memory formation after mild COVID-19. Via MiXCR, TCRdb re-called the 5' RACE reads, giving one row per CDR3 protein. The table includes about 58,000 distinct CDR3 sequences, 28% detected once. Sequenced: PBMCs or a T cell subset sorted from them (not recorded which). The receptors stem from a man aged 18-30 years who had mild COVID-19 (a few samples of this study predate the infection). Cell type and time point are not known. CDR3s include the opening cysteine and the closing phenylalanine or tryptophan. The order of the fields is J gene, V gene, D gene, clone size, CDR3 protein, CDR3 DNA. D genes are given only for firm matches. Where a row states a size, it is once, few, many or the class of an expanded clone; other rows omit it.

J gene: TRBJ2-1
V gene: TRBV29-1
D gene: TRBD1
clone size: few
CDR3 protein: CSVETAGGWNNEQFF
CDR3 DNA: TGCAGCGTTGAGACGGCAGGGGGATGGAACAATGAGCAGTTCTTC

J gene: TRBJ2-5
V gene: TRBV12-3/TRBV12-4
D gene: .
clone size: .
CDR3 protein: CASSLGPPAQYF
CDR3 DNA: TGTGCCAGCAGTTTAGGGCCCCCGGCCCAGTACTTC

J gene: TRBJ2-1
V gene: TRBV12-3/TRBV12-4
D gene: .
clone size: few
CDR3 protein: CASSFDFAYNEQFF
CDR3 DNA: TGTGCCAGCAGTTTTGACTTCGCCTACAATGAGCAGTTCTTC

J gene: TRBJ1-1
V gene: TRBV7-2
D gene: .
clone size: .
CDR3 protein: CASSTPSMGRDTEAFF
CDR3 DNA: TGTGCCAGCAGCACACCATCCATGGGGAGGGATACTGAAGCTTTCTTT

J gene: TRBJ2-5
V gene: TRBV7-6
D gene: .
clone size: few
CDR3 protein: CASSLDADQETQYF
CDR3 DNA: TGTGCCAGCAGCTTAGATGCGGACCAAGAGACCCAGTACTTC

J gene: TRBJ2-3
V gene: TRBV9
D gene: TRBD2
clone size: .
CDR3 protein: CASSRGRGTDTQYF
CDR3 DNA: TGTGCCAGCAGTCGGGGGAGGGGCACAGATACGCAGTATTTT

J gene: TRBJ2-2
V gene: TRBV7-9
D gene: TRBD1
clone size: .
CDR3 protein: CASRPRDRGPSGELFF
CDR3 DNA: TGTGCCAGCAGACCTCGGGACAGGGGGCCCAGCGGGGAGCTGTTTTTT

J gene: TRBJ1-2
V gene: TRBV20-1
D gene: .
clone size: few
CDR3 protein: CSATERENYGYTF
CDR3 DNA: TGCAGTGCAACTGAGCGGGAGAACTATGGCTACACCTTC

J gene: TRBJ2-2
V gene: TRBV6-4
D gene: .
clone size: many
CDR3 protein: CASSVSTQGGTGELFF
CDR3 DNA: TGTGCCAGCAGTGTATCCACCCAGGGCGGCACCGGGGAGCTGTTTTTT

J gene: TRBJ2-2
V gene: TRBV4-3
D gene: .
clone size: few
CDR3 protein: CASSQVGLASPTGELFF
CDR3 DNA: TGCGCCAGCAGCCAAGTAGGGCTAGCGAGCCCCACCGGGGAGCTGTTTTTT

J gene: TRBJ2-7
V gene: TRBV19
D gene: TRBD2
clone size: .
CDR3 protein: CASSPVGGTYEQYF
CDR3 DNA: TGTGCCAGTAGTCCTGTGGGGGGGACCTACGAGCAGTACTTC

J gene: TRBJ2-1
V gene: TRBV7-8
D gene: .
clone size: .
CDR3 protein: CASSLVAGIPYNEQFF
CDR3 DNA: TGTGCCAGCAGCTTAGTTGCAGGGATTCCCTACAATGAGCAGTTCTTC